A selection of T cell receptor beta chains follows, all from one sample in a study of regulatory T cells in long-lasting Graves disease. TCRdb processed the multiplex PCR reads anew with MiXCR; each CDR3 protein has one entry. Of 500,000 to 700,000 distinct CDR3 sequences detected, roughly 30% appear once; the ten largest clones hold roughly 40%. The sample here was peripheral blood mononuclear cells (PBMCs), taken when the disease was refractory, from a patient treated with antithyroid drugs. Source of these receptors: a female donor with Graves disease. The CDR3 runs from the conserved cysteine through the conserved F or W. Each record gives: D gene, V gene, J gene, clone size, CDR3 protein, CDR3 DNA. D genes are given only for firm matches. Clone size is given for some rows only: seen once, a few or many times, or a class if the clone is expanded.

>TRBD2|TRBV6-1|TRBJ2-3|few
CASSGGLAGREGDTQYF
TGTGCCAGCAGTGGGGGACTAGCGGGTCGAGAAGGAGATACGCAGTATTTT
>NA|TRBV20-1|TRBJ1-5|NA
CSARWGSNQPQHF
TGCAGTGCCAGGTGGGGGAGCAATCAGCCCCAGCATTTT
>TRBD1|TRBV27|TRBJ1-5|NA
CASSQRTGSGNQPQHF
TGTGCCAGCAGTCAAAGGACAGGGTCGGGCAATCAGCCCCAGCATTTT
>NA|TRBV2|TRBJ2-5|many
CASRPERGSETQYF
TGTGCCAGCAGGCCCGAGAGAGGGAGCGAGACCCAGTACTTC
>NA|TRBV15|TRBJ2-7|few
CATSRDPGAYEQYF
TGTGCCACCAGCAGAGACCCAGGTGCCTACGAGCAGTACTTC
>NA|TRBV19|TRBJ1-1|NA
CASSGINPYTEAFF
TGTGCCAGTAGTGGGATAAACCCCTACACTGAAGCTTTCTTT
>TRBD1|TRBV6-1|TRBJ2-3|NA
CAGSRTGGTDTQYF
TGTGCCGGAAGCCGGACAGGGGGCACAGATACGCAGTATTTT
>TRBD1|TRBV5-6|TRBJ1-1|NA
CASSFTFRQGSEAFF
TGTGCCAGCAGCTTTACGTTCCGACAGGGGAGTGAAGCTTTCTTT
>NA|TRBV6-1|TRBJ2-7|many
CAVNPGLSYEQYF
TGTGCGGTAAACCCAGGGTTATCCTACGAGCAGTACTTC
>NA|TRBV4-1|TRBJ1-5|NA
CASSQDSALQPQHF
TGCGCCAGCAGCCAGGACAGTGCGCTTCAGCCCCAGCATTTT
>NA|TRBV30|TRBJ1-5|NA
CAWNGDSGQPQHF
TGTGCCTGGAATGGGGATTCTGGACAGCCCCAGCATTTT
>NA|TRBV20-1|TRBJ1-5|NA
CSARDRLVSNQPQHF
TGCAGTGCTAGAGATAGATTGGTAAGCAATCAGCCCCAGCATTTT
>TRBD2|TRBV11-2|TRBJ2-1|few
CASSASGLAWSYNEQFF
TGTGCCAGCAGCGCCAGCGGACTAGCGTGGTCCTACAATGAGCAGTTCTTC
>TRBD1|TRBV28|TRBJ1-5|few
CASTQGGQVYQPQHF
TGTGCCAGCACCCAGGGGGGACAGGTATATCAGCCCCAGCATTTT
>TRBD1|TRBV29-1|TRBJ1-4|few
CSVATGGGEKLFF
TGCAGCGTAGCCACAGGGGGAGGTGAAAAACTGTTTTTT
>TRBD2|TRBV28|TRBJ2-5|few
CASSTSGRRETQYF
TGTGCCAGCTCTACTAGCGGGAGGCGAGAGACCCAGTACTTC
>TRBD1|TRBV20-1|TRBJ1-4|few
CSASHHKGQLYNEKLFF
TGCAGTGCTAGTCATCACAAGGGACAGCTTTATAATGAAAAACTGTTTTTT
>NA|TRBV12-3/TRBV12-4|TRBJ1-1|many
CASSFGLGEAFF
TGTGCCAGCAGTTTCGGGTTGGGTGAAGCTTTCTTT
>NA|TRBV12-3/TRBV12-4|TRBJ2-2|many
CASSSDGGGELFF
TGTGCCAGCAGTTCGGACGGAGGTGGTGAGCTGTTTTTT
>NA|TRBV14|TRBJ1-2|NA
CASSQDWQRHGYTF
TGTGCCAGCAGCCAAGATTGGCAGCGTCACGGCTACACCTTC
>TRBD1|TRBV19|TRBJ2-7|NA
CASKYRTGSYEQYF
TGTGCCAGCAAATATAGGACAGGGTCCTACGAGCAGTACTTC
>NA|TRBV6-1|TRBJ1-4|few
CASSLRGRAGKNEKLFF
TGTGCCAGCAGCCTACGAGGCAGGGCGGGGAAAAATGAAAAACTGTTTTTT
>NA|TRBV5-1|TRBJ2-7|NA
CASSPIGLISYEQYF
TGCGCCAGCAGCCCAATCGGACTAATCTCCTACGAGCAGTACTTC
>NA|TRBV28|TRBJ1-2|many
CASSGGGRFNYGYTF
TGTGCCAGTTCTGGCGGGGGAAGGTTTAACTATGGCTACACCTTC
>TRBD1|TRBV30|TRBJ2-2|NA
CAGSGTGYTGELFF
TGTGCCGGCTCCGGGACAGGGTACACCGGGGAGCTGTTTTTT
>NA|TRBV27|TRBJ1-5|NA
CASSFGGMSNQPQHF
TGTGCCAGCAGTTTCGGGGGCATGAGCAATCAGCCCCAGCATTTT
>TRBD2|TRBV6-4|TRBJ2-7|NA
CASSERAGVVEQYF
TGTGCCAGCAGTGAGAGGGCGGGAGTGGTCGAGCAGTACTTC
>NA|TRBV6-1|TRBJ1-6|many
CASGALNSPLHF
TGTGCCAGCGGGGCACTTAATTCACCCCTCCACTTT
>NA|TRBV13|TRBJ2-5|many
CASSPGGSRGEETQYF
TGTGCCAGCAGCCCCGGCGGTAGTCGGGGAGAAGAGACCCAGTACTTC
>NA|TRBV6-1|TRBJ2-7|NA
CASEFYEQYF
TGTGCCAGCGAGTTCTACGAGCAGTACTTC
>NA|TRBV12-3/TRBV12-4|TRBJ1-1|NA
CASSLRTTAFF
TGTGCCAGCAGCCTGCGGACGACGGCTTTCTTT
>NA|TRBV28|TRBJ1-1|NA
CASSPLGLQSEAFF
TGTGCCAGCAGCCCACTGGGCCTCCAATCTGAAGCTTTCTTT
>NA|TRBV19|TRBJ1-1|few
CASRRLTENTEAFF
TGTGCCAGTAGAAGACTGACAGAAAACACTGAAGCTTTCTTT
>NA|TRBV12-5|TRBJ1-2|NA
CASVEASGGGYTF
TGTGCTAGTGTAGAGGCCTCGGGAGGTGGCTACACCTTC
>NA|TRBV29-1|TRBJ1-4|NA
CSAIEGPGLFF
TGCAGCGCGATAGAGGGACCGGGGCTGTTTTTT
>TRBD1|TRBV7-9|TRBJ2-7|NA
CASIEGQSYEQYF
TGTGCCAGCATCGAGGGACAGTCCTACGAGCAGTACTTC
>TRBD1|TRBV20-1|TRBJ1-2|few
CSASQGQGYGYTF
TGCAGTGCTAGCCAGGGACAGGGGTACGGCTACACCTTC
>NA|TRBV30|TRBJ1-3|NA
CAWSVGRSSGNTIYF
TGTGCCTGGAGTGTAGGACGGTCCTCTGGAAACACCATATATTTT
>TRBD2|TRBV29-1|TRBJ2-4|NA
CSASGLAGDRNIQYF
TGCAGCGCCTCGGGACTAGCGGGAGATAGAAACATTCAGTACTTC
>NA|TRBV15|TRBJ2-5|many
CATSRDVRQDQETQYF
TGTGCCACCAGCAGAGATGTCCGACAGGACCAAGAGACCCAGTACTTC
>TRBD1|TRBV27|TRBJ1-1|few
CASDAGQGASTEAFF
TGTGCCAGCGATGCGGGACAGGGGGCGAGCACTGAAGCTTTCTTT
>NA|TRBV7-9|TRBJ1-1|few
CASTQTGTNTEAFF
TGTGCCAGCACCCAGACAGGAACGAACACTGAAGCTTTCTTT
>NA|TRBV6-5|TRBJ1-4|few
CASSYGGGLSNEKLFF
TGTGCCAGCAGTTACGGGGGGGGGCTGTCTAATGAAAAACTGTTTTTT
>NA|TRBV12-3/TRBV12-4|TRBJ1-2|few
CASTSTGGGSGYTF
TGTGCCAGCACCTCAACGGGGGGCGGCTCTGGCTACACCTTC
>NA|TRBV12-3/TRBV12-4|TRBJ1-1|NA
CASSSQWGEAFF
TGTGCCAGCAGTTCCCAGTGGGGGGAAGCTTTCTTT
>TRBD1|TRBV27|TRBJ1-2|NA
CASRKRQGGSGYTF
TGTGCCAGCAGAAAACGACAGGGGGGGTCTGGCTACACCTTC
>NA|TRBV13|TRBJ2-3|NA
CASSSRGATDTQYF
TGTGCCAGCAGCTCCCGCGGGGCCACAGATACGCAGTATTTT
>NA|TRBV12-3/TRBV12-4|TRBJ1-2|few
CASSHKGTDNYGYTF
TGTGCCAGCAGTCATAAGGGGACGGATAACTATGGCTACACCTTC
>NA|TRBV2|TRBJ2-7|NA
CASRGGTAPYEQYF
TGTGCCAGCAGAGGGGGGACAGCTCCCTACGAGCAGTACTTC
>NA|TRBV6-2/TRBV6-3|TRBJ1-2|NA
CASSYSRTGSNYGYTF
TGTGCCAGCAGTTACTCCCGGACTGGGTCTAACTATGGCTACACCTTC
>NA|TRBV27|TRBJ2-7|NA
CASEGQDSYEQYF
TGTGCCAGCGAAGGGCAGGACTCCTACGAGCAGTACTTC
>TRBD1|TRBV10-3|TRBJ1-1|NA
CAIRLGTENTEAFF
TGTGCCATCAGACTTGGGACAGAGAACACTGAAGCTTTCTTT
>TRBD1|TRBV12-5|TRBJ2-7|few
CASGFGTGGFYEQYF
TGTGCTAGTGGTTTCGGGACAGGGGGATTCTACGAGCAGTACTTC
>NA|TRBV29-1|TRBJ1-2|NA
CSIFSGYGYTF
TGCAGCATCTTTTCAGGGTACGGCTACACCTTC
>TRBD1|TRBV6-1|TRBJ2-7|NA
CASTSGTGDYEQYF
TGTGCCAGCACCTCCGGGACAGGAGACTACGAGCAGTACTTC
>TRBD1|TRBV24-1|TRBJ1-2|NA
CATSDTGTGNSYGYTF
TGTGCCACCAGTGACACCGGGACAGGGAATTCTTATGGCTACACCTTC
>NA|TRBV30|TRBJ1-1|few
CAWRVKGMNTEAFF
TGTGCCTGGAGGGTCAAGGGGATGAACACTGAAGCTTTCTTT
>NA|TRBV29-1|TRBJ2-7|NA
CSVENGLAPWGEQYF
TGCAGCGTTGAAAATGGGCTAGCTCCTTGGGGTGAGCAGTACTTC